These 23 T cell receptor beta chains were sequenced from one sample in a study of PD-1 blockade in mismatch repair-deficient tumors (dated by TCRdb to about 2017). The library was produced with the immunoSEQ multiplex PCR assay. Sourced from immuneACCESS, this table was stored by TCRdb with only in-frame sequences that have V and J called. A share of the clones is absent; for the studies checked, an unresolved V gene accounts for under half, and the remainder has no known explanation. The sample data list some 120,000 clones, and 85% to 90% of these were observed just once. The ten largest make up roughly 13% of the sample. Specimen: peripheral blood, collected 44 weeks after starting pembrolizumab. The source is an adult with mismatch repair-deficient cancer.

This CDR3 reads CASSTGLAGVSDTQYF. The CDR3 DNA reads as TGTGCCAGCAGCACCGGACTAGCGGGAGTGTCAGATACGCAGTATTTT. The rearrangement links TRBV5-4 to TRBJ2-3; 13 nucleotides match TRBD2. J was trimmed by 4 bases and V by 4 bases; bases with no gene match: 6. The CDR3 has 16 amino acids. Looked up from germline, CDR1 is SGHNT and CDR2 is YYREEE (reference sequence).

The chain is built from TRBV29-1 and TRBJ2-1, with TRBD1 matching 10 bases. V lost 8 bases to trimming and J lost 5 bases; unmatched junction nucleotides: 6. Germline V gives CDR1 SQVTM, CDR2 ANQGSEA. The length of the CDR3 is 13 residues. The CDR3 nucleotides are TGCAGCTCAGGACAGGGGGTTGACAATGAGCAGTTCTTC. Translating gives CSSGQGVDNEQFF.

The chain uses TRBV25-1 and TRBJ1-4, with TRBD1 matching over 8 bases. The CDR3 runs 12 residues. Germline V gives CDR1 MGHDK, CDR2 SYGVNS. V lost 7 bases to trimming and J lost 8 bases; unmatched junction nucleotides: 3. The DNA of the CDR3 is TGTGCCAGCAACAGGGGGGCGGAAAAACTGTTTTTT. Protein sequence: CASNRGAEKLFF.

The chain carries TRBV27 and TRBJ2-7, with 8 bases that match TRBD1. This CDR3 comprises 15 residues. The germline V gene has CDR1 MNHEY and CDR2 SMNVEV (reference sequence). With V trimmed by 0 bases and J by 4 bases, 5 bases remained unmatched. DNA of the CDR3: TGTGCCAGCAGTTTATCCCGGACAGGGATATACGAGCAGTACTTC. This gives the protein CASSLSRTGIYEQYF.

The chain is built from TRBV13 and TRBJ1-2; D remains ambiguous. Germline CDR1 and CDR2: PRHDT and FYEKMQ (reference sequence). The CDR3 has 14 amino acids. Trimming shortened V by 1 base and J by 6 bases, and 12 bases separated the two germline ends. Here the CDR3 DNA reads TGTGCCAGCAGCTTAGATGATATGAGTCATGGCTACACCTTC. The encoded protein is CASSLDDMSHGYTF.

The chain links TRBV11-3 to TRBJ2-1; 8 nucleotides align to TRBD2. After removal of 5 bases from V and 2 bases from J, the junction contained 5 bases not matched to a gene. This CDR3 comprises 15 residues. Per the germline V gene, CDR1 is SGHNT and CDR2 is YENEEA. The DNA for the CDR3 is TGTGCCAGCAGCCCCGGGACTAGGCCCTACAATGAGCAGTTCTTC. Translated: CASSPGTRPYNEQFF. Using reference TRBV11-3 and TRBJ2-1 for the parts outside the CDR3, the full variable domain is EAGVVQSPRYKIIEKKQPVAFWCNPISGHNTLYWYLQNLGQGPELLIRYENEEAVDDSQLPKDRFSAERLKGVDSTLKIQPAELGDSAVYLCASSPGTRPYNEQFFGPGTRLTVL.

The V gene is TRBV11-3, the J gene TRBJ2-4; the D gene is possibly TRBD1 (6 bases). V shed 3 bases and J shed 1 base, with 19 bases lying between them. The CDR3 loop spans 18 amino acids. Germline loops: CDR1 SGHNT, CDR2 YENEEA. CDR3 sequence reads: CASSLGQSRTVAKNIQYF. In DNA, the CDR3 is TGTGCCAGCAGCTTGGGTCAATCTCGGACAGTTGCCAAAAACATTCAGTACTTC.

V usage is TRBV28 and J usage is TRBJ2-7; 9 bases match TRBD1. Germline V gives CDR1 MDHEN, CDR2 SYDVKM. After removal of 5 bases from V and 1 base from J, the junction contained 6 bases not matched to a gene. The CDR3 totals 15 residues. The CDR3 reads CASSRPGQGSYEQYF. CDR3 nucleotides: TGTGCCAGCAGTCGCCCGGGACAGGGTTCCTACGAGCAGTACTTC.

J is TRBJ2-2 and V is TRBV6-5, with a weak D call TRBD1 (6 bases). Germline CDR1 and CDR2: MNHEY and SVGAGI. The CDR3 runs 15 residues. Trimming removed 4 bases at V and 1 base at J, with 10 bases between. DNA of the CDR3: TGTGCCAGCAGTTCCCGACAGGAGAACACCGGGGAGCTGTTTTTT. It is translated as CASSSRQENTGELFF.

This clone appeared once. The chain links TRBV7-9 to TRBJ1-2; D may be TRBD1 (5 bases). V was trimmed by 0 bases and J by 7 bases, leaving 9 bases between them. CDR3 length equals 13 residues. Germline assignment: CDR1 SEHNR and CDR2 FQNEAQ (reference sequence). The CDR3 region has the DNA TGTGCCAGCAGCTTAGCGATACAGGCTGGCTACACCTTC. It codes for CASSLAIQAGYTF.

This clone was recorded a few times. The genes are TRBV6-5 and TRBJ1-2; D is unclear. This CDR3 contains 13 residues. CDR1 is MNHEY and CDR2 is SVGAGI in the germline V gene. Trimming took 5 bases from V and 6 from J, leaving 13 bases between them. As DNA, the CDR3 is TGTGCCAGCAGTCCTTCCTCCTTCGATGGCTACACCTTC. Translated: CASSPSSFDGYTF.

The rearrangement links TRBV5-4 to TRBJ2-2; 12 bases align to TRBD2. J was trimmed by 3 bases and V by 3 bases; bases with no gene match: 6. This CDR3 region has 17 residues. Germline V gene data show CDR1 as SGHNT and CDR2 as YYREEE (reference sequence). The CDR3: CASSYGLAGRDTGELFF. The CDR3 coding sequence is TGTGCCAGCAGCTACGGACTAGCGGGAAGGGACACCGGGGAGCTGTTTTTT. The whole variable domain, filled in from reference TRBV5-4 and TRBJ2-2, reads ETGVTQSPTHLIKTRGQQVTLRCSSQSGHNTVSWYQQALGQGPQFIFQYYREEENGRGNFPPRFSGLQFPNYSSELNVNALELDDSALYLCASSYGLAGRDTGELFFGEGSRLTVL.

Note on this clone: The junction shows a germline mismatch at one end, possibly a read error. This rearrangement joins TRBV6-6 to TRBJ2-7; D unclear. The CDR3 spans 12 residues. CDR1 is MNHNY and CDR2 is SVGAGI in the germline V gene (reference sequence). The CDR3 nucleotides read TGTGCCAGCAGTTACGGGTCCTTCGAGCAGTACTTC. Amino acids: CASSYGSFEQYF.

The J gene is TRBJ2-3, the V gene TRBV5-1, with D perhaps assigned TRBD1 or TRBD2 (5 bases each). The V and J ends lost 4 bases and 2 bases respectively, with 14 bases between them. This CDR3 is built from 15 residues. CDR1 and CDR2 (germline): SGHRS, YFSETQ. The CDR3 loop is CASSIRESYTDTQYF. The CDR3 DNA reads TGCGCCAGCAGCATCAGGGAGAGTTACACAGATACGCAGTATTTT.

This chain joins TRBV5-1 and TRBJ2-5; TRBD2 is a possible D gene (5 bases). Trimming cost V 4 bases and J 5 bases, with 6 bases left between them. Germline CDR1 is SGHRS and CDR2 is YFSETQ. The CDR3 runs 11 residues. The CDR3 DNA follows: TGCGCCAGCAGCGGCGGGGAGACCCAGTACTTC. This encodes CASSGGETQYF.

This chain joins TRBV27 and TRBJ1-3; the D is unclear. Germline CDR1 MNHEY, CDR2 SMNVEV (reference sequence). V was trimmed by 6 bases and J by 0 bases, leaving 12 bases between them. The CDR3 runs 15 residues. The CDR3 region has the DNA TGTGCCAGCAGACCGACTGGGAACTCTGGAAACACCATATATTTT. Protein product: CASRPTGNSGNTIYF.

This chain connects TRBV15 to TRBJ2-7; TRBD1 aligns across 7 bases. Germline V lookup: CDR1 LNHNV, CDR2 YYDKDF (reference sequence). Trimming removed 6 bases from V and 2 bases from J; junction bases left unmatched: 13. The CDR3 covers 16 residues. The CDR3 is CATSWGLGTDTYEQYF. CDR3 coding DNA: TGTGCCACCAGTTGGGGTCTCGGGACAGATACCTACGAGCAGTACTTC.

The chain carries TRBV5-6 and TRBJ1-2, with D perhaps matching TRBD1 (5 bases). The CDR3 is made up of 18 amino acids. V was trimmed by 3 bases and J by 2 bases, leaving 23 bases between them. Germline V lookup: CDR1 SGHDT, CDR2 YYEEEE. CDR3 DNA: TGTGCCAGCAGCTATCTCCGGGACCCCGGGAAGGGGAACTATGGCTACACCTTC. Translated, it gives CASSYLRDPGKGNYGYTF.

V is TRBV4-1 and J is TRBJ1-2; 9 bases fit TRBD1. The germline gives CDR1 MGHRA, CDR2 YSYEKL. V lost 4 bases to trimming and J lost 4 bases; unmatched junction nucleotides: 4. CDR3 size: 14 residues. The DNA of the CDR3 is TGCGCCAGCAGCCCCGAGACAGGGGGCTATGGCTACACCTTC. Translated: CASSPETGGYGYTF.

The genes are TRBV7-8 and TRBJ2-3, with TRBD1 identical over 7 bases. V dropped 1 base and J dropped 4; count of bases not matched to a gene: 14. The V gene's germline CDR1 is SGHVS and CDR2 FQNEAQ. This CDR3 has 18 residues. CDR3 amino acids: CASSLDPQGGILSDTQYF. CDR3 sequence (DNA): TGTGCCAGCAGCTTAGACCCCCAAGGGGGCATCTTGTCAGATACGCAGTATTTT.

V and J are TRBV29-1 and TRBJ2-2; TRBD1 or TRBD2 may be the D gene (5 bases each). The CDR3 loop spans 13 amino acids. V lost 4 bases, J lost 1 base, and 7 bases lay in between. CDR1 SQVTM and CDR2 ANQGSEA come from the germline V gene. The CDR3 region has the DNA TGCAGCGTTGGGGACCTGAACACCGGGGAGCTGTTTTTT. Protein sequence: CSVGDLNTGELFF.

The chain's CDR3 is CASSSSPGQGGIYDGYTF. DNA for the CDR3: TGTGCCAGCAGTTCTTCACCGGGACAGGGGGGAATCTACGATGGCTACACCTTC. This chain joins TRBV27 and TRBJ1-2; 11 bases are a match to TRBD1. The J segment lost 6 bases and the V segment lost 4 bases, leaving 16 bases of the junction unmatched. The CDR3 totals 18 residues. Per germline, CDR1 MNHEY and CDR2 SMNVEV (reference sequence).

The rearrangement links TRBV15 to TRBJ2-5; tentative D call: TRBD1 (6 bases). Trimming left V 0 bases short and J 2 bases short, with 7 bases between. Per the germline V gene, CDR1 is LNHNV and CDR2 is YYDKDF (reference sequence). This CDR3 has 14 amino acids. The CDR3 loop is CATSREGAQETQYF. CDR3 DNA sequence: TGTGCCACCAGCAGAGAGGGGGCTCAAGAGACCCAGTACTTC.